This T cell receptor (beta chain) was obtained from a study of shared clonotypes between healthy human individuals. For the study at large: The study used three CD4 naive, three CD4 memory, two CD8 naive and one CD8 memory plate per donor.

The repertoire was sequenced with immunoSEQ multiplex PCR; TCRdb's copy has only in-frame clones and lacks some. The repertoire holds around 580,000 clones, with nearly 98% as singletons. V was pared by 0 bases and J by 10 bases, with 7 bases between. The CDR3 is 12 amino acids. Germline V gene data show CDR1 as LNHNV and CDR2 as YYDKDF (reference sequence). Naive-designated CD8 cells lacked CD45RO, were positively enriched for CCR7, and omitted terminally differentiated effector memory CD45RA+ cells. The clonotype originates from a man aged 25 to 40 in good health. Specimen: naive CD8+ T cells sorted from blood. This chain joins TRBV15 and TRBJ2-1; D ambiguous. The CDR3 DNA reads TGTGCCACCAGCAGAGAAAAGTGGGAGCAGTTCTTC. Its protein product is CATSREKWEQFF.